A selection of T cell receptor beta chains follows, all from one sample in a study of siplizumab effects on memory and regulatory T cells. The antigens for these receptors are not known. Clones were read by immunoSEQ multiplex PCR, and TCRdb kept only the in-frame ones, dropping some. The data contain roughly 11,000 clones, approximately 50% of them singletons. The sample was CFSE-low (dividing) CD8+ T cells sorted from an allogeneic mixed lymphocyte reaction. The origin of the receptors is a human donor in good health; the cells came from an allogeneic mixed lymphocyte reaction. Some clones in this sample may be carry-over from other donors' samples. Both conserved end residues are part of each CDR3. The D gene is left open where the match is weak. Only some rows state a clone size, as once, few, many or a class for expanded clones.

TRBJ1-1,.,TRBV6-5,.,CASSEGYGTEAFF,TGTGCCAGCAGTGAAGGTTATGGGACTGAAGCTTTCTTT
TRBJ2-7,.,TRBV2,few,CASSRVALSYEQYF,TGTGCCAGCAGTAGGGTCGCCCTCTCCTACGAGCAGTACTTC
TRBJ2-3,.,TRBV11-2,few,CASSLTDTQYF,TGTGCCAGCAGCCTTACAGATACGCAGTATTTT
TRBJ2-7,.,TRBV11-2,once,CASSFRLIYEQYF,TGTGCCAGCAGCTTCAGGCTGATCTACGAGCAGTACTTC
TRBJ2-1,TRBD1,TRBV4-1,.,CASSQYRGNEQFF,TGCGCCAGCAGCCAATACAGGGGCAATGAGCAGTTCTTC
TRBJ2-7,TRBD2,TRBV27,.,CAHARPTGTSGYEQYF,TGTGCCCATGCGAGGCCTACCGGGACTAGCGGCTACGAGCAGTACTTC
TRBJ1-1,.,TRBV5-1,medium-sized,CASSLKGMNTEAFF,TGCGCCAGCAGCTTGAAAGGTATGAACACTGAAGCTTTCTTT
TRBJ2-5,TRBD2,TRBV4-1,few,CASSHRTSGYQETQYF,TGCGCCAGCAGCCACCGGACTAGCGGGTACCAAGAGACCCAGTACTTC
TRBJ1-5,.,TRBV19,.,CASSIPAGDQPQHF,TGTGCCAGTAGTATTCCAGCCGGGGATCAGCCCCAGCATTTT
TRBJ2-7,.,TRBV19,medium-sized,CASSINGLYEQYF,TGTGCCAGTAGTATAAACGGCCTCTACGAGCAGTACTTC
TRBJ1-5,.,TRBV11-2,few,CASSSEVNQPQHF,TGTGCCAGCAGCTCGGAGGTCAATCAGCCCCAGCATTTT
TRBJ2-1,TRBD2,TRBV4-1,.,CASSQSGVLQFF,TGCGCCAGCAGCCAAAGCGGGGTGCTGCAGTTCTTC
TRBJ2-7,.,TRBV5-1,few,CASSPSALNSYEQYF,TGCGCCAGCAGCCCTTCCGCCCTCAACTCCTACGAGCAGTACTTC
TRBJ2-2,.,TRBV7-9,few,CASSLVGTGPDTGELFF,TGTGCCAGCAGCTTAGTAGGCACAGGACCGGACACCGGGGAGCTGTTTTTT
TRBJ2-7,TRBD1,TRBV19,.,CASSGGQGPYEQYF,TGTGCCAGTAGTGGGGGACAGGGACCCTACGAGCAGTACTTC
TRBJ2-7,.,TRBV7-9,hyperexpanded,CASSPEDSYEQYF,TGTGCCAGCAGTCCAGAGGACTCCTACGAGCAGTACTTC
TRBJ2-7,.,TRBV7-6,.,CASSGGPYEQYF,TGTGCCAGCAGCGGGGGGCCCTACGAGCAGTACTTC
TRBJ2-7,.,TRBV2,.,CASSEAGLAYEQYF,TGTGCCAGCAGTGAAGCAGGCCTGGCCTACGAGCAGTACTTC
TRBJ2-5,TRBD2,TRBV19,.,CASSVLAGVLETQYF,TGTGCCAGTAGTGTACTAGCGGGGGTCCTGGAGACCCAGTACTTC
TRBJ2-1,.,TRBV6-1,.,CASGTGNEQFF,TGTGCCAGCGGGACGGGCAATGAGCAGTTCTTC